Listed below are T cell receptor beta chains from one sample, sequenced in a study of siplizumab effects on memory and regulatory T cells. Clones were read by immunoSEQ multiplex PCR, and TCRdb kept only the in-frame ones, dropping some. Found here are some 100,000 clones, approximately 94% of them singletons; the top ten hold approximately 1.4%. Sample: non-Treg CD4+ T cells sorted from blood. These receptors all come from a human donor in good health. The CDR3 runs from the conserved cysteine through the conserved F or W. D genes are given only for firm matches. Clone size is given for some rows only: seen once, a few or many times, or a class if the clone is expanded.

J | V | D | size | CDR3 | DNA
TRBJ2-5 | TRBV4-1 | TRBD2 | NA | CASSQGLAGAKETQYF | TGCGCCAGCAGCCAAGGACTAGCGGGGGCTAAAGAGACCCAGTACTTC
TRBJ2-3 | TRBV9 | NA | NA | CASSAGDTQYF | TGTGCCAGCAGCGCGGGGGATACGCAGTATTTT
TRBJ2-2 | TRBV10-3 | NA | NA | CAISESGSNTGELFF | TGTGCCATCAGTGAGTCGGGGTCGAACACCGGGGAGCTGTTTTTT
TRBJ2-1 | TRBV9 | TRBD2 | NA | CASSGGLAGEQFF | TGTGCCAGCAGTGGGGGACTAGCCGGTGAGCAGTTCTTC
TRBJ2-7 | TRBV28 | TRBD1 | NA | CATLSGTGGDEQYF | TGTGCCACTCTATCCGGGACAGGGGGCGACGAGCAGTACTTC
TRBJ2-1 | TRBV14 | NA | NA | CASSPQRAGITFNEQFF | TGTGCCAGCAGCCCTCAAAGAGCCGGGATTACTTTCAATGAGCAGTTCTTC
TRBJ1-5 | TRBV28 | NA | NA | CAHRGADSNQPQHF | TGTGCCCATAGAGGGGCAGATAGCAATCAGCCCCAGCATTTT
TRBJ1-6 | TRBV14 | NA | NA | CASSPRINSPLHF | TGTGCCAGCAGCCCGCGGATAAATTCACCCCTCCACTTT
TRBJ2-1 | TRBV15 | NA | once | CATAWDNEQFF | TGTGCCACCGCGTGGGACAATGAGCAGTTCTTC
TRBJ2-5 | TRBV5-1 | NA | NA | CASSATSGGAQYF | TGCGCCAGCAGCGCAACATCAGGGGGGGCCCAGTACTTC
TRBJ2-7 | TRBV28 | NA | NA | CASSTGQSPKQYF | TGTGCCAGCAGTACCGGACAGTCTCCCAAGCAGTACTTC
TRBJ2-5 | TRBV10-3 | NA | NA | CAISESGFLGETQYF | TGTGCCATCAGTGAGTCAGGGTTCTTGGGAGAGACCCAGTACTTC
TRBJ2-2 | TRBV18 | TRBD1 | NA | CASSPIKGATGELFF | TGTGCCAGCTCACCTATCAAGGGGGCCACCGGGGAGCTGTTTTTT
TRBJ2-3 | TRBV6-5 | NA | NA | CASSYLPGIGTDTQYF | TGTGCCAGCAGTTACCTTCCCGGGATTGGAACAGATACGCAGTATTTT
TRBJ1-1 | TRBV19 | TRBD1 | NA | CASSIEGRGRRTEAFF | TGTGCCAGTAGTATAGAGGGCAGGGGGCGTAGGACTGAAGCTTTCTTT
TRBJ1-5 | TRBV19 | NA | NA | CASKRGGEGTQPQHF | TGTGCCAGTAAACGAGGCGGTGAGGGAACTCAGCCCCAGCATTTT
TRBJ2-4 | TRBV6-1 | NA | NA | CASSEVSGLAKNIQYF | TGTGCCAGCAGTGAAGTTAGCGGACTAGCCAAAAACATTCAGTACTTC
TRBJ1-5 | TRBV28 | TRBD1 | NA | CASRSFLRTGGNQPQHF | TGTGCCAGCAGGAGCTTTCTCCGGACAGGGGGCAATCAGCCCCAGCATTTT
TRBJ2-5 | TRBV19 | TRBD2 | NA | CASSLRGEETQYF | TGTGCCAGTAGTCTCCGGGGGGAAGAGACCCAGTACTTC
TRBJ2-2 | TRBV14 | NA | NA | CASSHRGGTNTGELFF | TGTGCCAGCAGCCACCGTGGCGGGACGAACACCGGGGAGCTGTTTTTT
TRBJ2-5 | TRBV6-1 | TRBD2 | NA | CASSEGSPGLAGGETQYF | TGTGCCAGCAGTGAAGGGTCTCCGGGACTAGCGGGAGGAGAGACCCAGTACTTC
TRBJ1-2 | TRBV10-3 | TRBD1 | NA | CAISEGTGAPRFHGYTF | TGTGCCATCAGTGAGGGGACAGGGGCCCCTAGGTTTCATGGCTACACCTTC
TRBJ1-1 | TRBV30 | NA | NA | CAWSQTRELGAFF | TGTGCCTGGAGTCAAACTAGGGAGCTTGGAGCTTTCTTT
TRBJ2-1 | TRBV19 | TRBD2 | NA | CASSAGEGNYNEQFF | TGTGCCAGTAGTGCCGGGGAGGGGAACTACAATGAGCAGTTCTTC
TRBJ2-5 | TRBV2 | NA | NA | CASSGQETQYF | TGTGCCAGCAGTGGCCAAGAGACCCAGTACTTC
TRBJ1-5 | TRBV15 | TRBD1 | NA | CATSRETGGNQPQHF | TGTGCCACCAGCAGGGAAACAGGGGGCAATCAGCCCCAGCATTTT